This T cell receptor beta chain was captured by sequencing in a study of blood T cell repertoires in COVID-19. Overall study context: Sites across the United States, Italy and Spain contributed samples from acute and convalescent COVID-19. The analysed material was cDNA or gDNA that came from T cells, B-cell-depleted T cells, or PBMCs.

The assay was immunoSEQ multiplex PCR, and TCRdb's table has in-frame clones only and misses some. Among a few thousand clones listed, less than 75% were seen once. Specimen: peripheral blood. The receptor was isolated from a man in his 70s with active COVID-19.

The CDR3 coding sequence is TGCGCCAGCAGGGCGGCTAGCGGCTACACCTTC. This codes for CASRAASGYTF. This chain links TRBV10-2 with TRBJ1-2; no reliable D call. V dropped 6 bases and J dropped 8 bases, with 10 bases sitting between them. There are 11 residues in the CDR3. Germline lookup yields CDR1 WSHSY and CDR2 SAAADI.